The source of this TCR beta chain is a study of untreated major depressive disorder. Each depressed patient was matched pairwise with a non-depressed control on sex, age, current smoking status and body mass index. Typically around 94% of enriched cells were CD4+. Repertoires were generated with immunoSEQ multiplex PCR, while TCRdb's copy carries only in-frame clones and drops some. The sample shows just over 20,000 clones, more than 70% of them seen only once. V was cut by 0 bases and J by 0 bases, with 8 bases left in between. The V gene's germline CDR1 is ENHRY and CDR2 SYGVKD. The CDR3 consists of 16 residues.

The TCR originated in a woman aged 30 to 39 in good health. The V and J genes are TRBV10-3 and TRBJ1-4; D unclear. The source material was CD4+ T cells from PBMCs. CDR3 protein: CAISESVAATNEKLFF. CDR3 nucleotide sequence: TGTGCCATCAGTGAGTCGGTGGCTGCAACTAATGAAAAACTGTTTTTT.